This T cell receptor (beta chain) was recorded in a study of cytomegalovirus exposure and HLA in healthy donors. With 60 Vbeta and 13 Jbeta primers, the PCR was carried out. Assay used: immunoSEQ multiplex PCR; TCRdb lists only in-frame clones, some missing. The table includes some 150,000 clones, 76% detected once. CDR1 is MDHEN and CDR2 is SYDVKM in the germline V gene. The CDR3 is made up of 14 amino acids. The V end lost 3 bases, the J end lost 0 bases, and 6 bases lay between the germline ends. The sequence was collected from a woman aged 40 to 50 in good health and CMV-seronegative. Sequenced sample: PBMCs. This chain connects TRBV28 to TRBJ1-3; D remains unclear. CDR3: CASSLGVSGNTIYF. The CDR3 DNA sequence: TGTGCCAGCAGTTTGGGCGTCTCTGGAAACACCATATATTTT.